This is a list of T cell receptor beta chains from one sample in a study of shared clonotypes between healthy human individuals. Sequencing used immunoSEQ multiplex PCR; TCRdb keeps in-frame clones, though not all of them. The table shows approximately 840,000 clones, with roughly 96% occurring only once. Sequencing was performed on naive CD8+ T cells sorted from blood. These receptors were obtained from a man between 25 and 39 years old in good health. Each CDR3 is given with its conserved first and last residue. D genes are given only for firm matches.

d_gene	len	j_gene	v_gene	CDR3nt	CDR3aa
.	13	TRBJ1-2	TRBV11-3	TGTGCCAGCAGCTTAGGAGGGGATGGTGGCTACACCTTC	CASSLGGDGGYTF
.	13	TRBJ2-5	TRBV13	TGTGCCAGCAGCTTTCAACTTGGAGAGACCCAGTACTTC	CASSFQLGETQYF
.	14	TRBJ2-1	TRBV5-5	TGTGCCAGCAGCAAGATGGGGTTTGACAATGAGCAGTTCTTC	CASSKMGFDNEQFF
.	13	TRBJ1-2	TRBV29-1	TGCAGCGTTGATAGGGGCACCAGGGATGGCTACACCTTC	CSVDRGTRDGYTF
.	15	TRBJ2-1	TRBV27	TGTGCCAGCAGTTTACAGAGGCCGGGGTCGAATGAGCAGTTCTTC	CASSLQRPGSNEQFF
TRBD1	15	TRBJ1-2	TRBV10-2	TGCGCCAGCGAATACCGGACAGGGGAGGGCTATGGCTACACCTTC	CASEYRTGEGYGYTF
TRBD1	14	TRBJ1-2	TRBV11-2	TGTGCCAGCAGCTGGACAGGTGGGGACTATGGCTACACCTTC	CASSWTGGDYGYTF
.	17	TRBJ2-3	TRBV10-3	TGTGCCATCAGTGTTCTTCTGGAGGGGGAGGGCACAGATACGCAGTATTTT	CAISVLLEGEGTDTQYF
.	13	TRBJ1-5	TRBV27	TGTGCCAGCAGTCCCCGGGGAAAGCAGCCCCAGCATTTT	CASSPRGKQPQHF
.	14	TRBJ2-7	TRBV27	TGTGCCAGCAGTCCCAGCGAGGGGTACTACGAGCAGTACTTC	CASSPSEGYYEQYF